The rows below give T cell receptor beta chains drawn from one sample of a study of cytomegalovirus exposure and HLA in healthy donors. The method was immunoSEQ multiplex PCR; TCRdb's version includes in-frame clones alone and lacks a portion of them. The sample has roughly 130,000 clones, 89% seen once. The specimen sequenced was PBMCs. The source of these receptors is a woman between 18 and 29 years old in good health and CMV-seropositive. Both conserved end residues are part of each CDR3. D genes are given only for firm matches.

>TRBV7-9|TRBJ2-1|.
TGTGCCAGCAGTTCGACATCCTACAATGAGCAGTTCTTC
CASSSTSYNEQFF
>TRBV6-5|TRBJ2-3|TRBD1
TGTGCCAGCATGGACAGGGGGCGCACAGATACGCAGTATTTT
CASMDRGRTDTQYF
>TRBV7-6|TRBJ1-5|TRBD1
TGTGCCAGCAGCCCCGACAGGGAGCAGCAGCCCCAGCATTTT
CASSPDREQQPQHF
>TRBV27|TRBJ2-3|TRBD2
TGTGCCAGCAGCCCGAATTTCCGGGGGGCAGATACGCAGTATTTT
CASSPNFRGADTQYF
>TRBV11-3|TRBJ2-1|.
TGTGCCAGCAGCTTAGTTGGAGATGAGCAGTTCTTC
CASSLVGDEQFF
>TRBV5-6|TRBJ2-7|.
TGTGCCAGCAGCTTTAAGATGGGGGGCGAGCAGTACTTC
CASSFKMGGEQYF
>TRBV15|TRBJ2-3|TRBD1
TGTGCCACCAGCAGAGAGGGACAGGCCACAGATACGCAGTATTTT
CATSREGQATDTQYF
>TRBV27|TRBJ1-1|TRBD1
TGTGCCAGCAGTTTATCTGCAGGGGGCACTGAAGCTTTCTTT
CASSLSAGGTEAFF
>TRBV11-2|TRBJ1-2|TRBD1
TGTGCCAGCTCTCCAGGGGGCCGGGGCTACACCTTC
CASSPGGRGYTF
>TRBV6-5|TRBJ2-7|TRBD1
TGTGCCAGCAGGGACAGGGGCGACGAGCAGTACTTC
CASRDRGDEQYF
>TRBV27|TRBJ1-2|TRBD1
TGTGCCAGCAGTCAGCAGGGGGGCGATGGCTACACCTTC
CASSQQGGDGYTF
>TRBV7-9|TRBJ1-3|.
TGTGCCAGCAGACCCAAGGGGGAGGGAAACACCATATATTTT
CASRPKGEGNTIYF
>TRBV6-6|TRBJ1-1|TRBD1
TGTGCCAGCAGTAGGGGGACAGGGATGAACACTGAAGCTTTCTTT
CASSRGTGMNTEAFF
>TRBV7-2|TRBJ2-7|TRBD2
TGTGCCAGCAGCCGGGGACTAGCGGGGGGATCGTACGAGCAGTACTTC
CASSRGLAGGSYEQYF
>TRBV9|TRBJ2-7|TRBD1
TGTGCCAGCAGCTCCGGACAGGGGGCCTACGAGCAGTACTTC
CASSSGQGAYEQYF
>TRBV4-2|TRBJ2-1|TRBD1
TGTGCCAGCAGCCAAGGTCCGGGACAGTCTAGCAATGAGCAGTTCTTC
CASSQGPGQSSNEQFF
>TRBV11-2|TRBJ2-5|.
TGTGCCAGCAGCTTAGCATGGGCAGTCCAAGAGACCCAGTACTTC
CASSLAWAVQETQYF